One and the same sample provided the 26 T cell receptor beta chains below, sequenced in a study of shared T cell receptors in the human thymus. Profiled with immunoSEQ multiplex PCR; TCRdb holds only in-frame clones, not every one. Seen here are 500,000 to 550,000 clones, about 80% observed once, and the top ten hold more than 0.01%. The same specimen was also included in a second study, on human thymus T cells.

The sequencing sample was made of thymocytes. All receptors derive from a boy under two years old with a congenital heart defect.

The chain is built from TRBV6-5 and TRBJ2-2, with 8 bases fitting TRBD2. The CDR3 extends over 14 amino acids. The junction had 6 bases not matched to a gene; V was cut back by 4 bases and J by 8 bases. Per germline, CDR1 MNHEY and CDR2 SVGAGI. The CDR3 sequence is CASSSGRASGELFF. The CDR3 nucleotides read TGTGCCAGCAGTTCCGGGAGGGCTTCAGGGGAGCTGTTTTTT.

The CDR3 spells CAWEASAPDQREFF. DNA of the CDR3: TGTGCCTGGGAGGCCTCGGCGCCGGATCAGCGAGAGTTCTTC. This chain joins TRBV30 and TRBJ2-1; D uncertain. Germline CDR1 is GTSNPN and CDR2 is SVGIG (reference sequence). The V and J ends lost 5 bases and 14 bases respectively, with 25 bases between them. The CDR3 covers 14 residues.

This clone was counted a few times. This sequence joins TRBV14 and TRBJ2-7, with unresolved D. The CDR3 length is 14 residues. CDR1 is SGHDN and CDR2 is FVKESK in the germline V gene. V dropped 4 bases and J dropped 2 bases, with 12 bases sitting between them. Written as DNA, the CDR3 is TGTGCCAGCAGCCCCCTGCCGGTTCCCTACGAGCAGTACTTC. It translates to CASSPLPVPYEQYF.

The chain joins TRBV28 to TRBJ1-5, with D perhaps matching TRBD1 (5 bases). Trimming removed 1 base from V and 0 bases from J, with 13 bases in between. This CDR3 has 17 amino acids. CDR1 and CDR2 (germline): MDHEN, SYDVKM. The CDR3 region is CASSLYGQGYSNQPQHF. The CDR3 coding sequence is TGTGCCAGCAGTTTATACGGTCAGGGATATAGCAATCAGCCCCAGCATTTT.

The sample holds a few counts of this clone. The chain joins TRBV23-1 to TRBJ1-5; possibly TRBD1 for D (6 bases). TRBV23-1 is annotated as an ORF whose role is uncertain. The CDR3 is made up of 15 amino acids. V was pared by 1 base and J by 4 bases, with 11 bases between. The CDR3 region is CASSQCRGSNQPQHF. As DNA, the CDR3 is TGCGCCAGCAGTCAATGCAGGGGAAGTAATCAGCCCCAGCATTTT.

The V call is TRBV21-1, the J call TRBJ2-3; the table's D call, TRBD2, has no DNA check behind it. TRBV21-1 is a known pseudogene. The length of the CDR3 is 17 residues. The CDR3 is CASSSRLAGLTTDTQYF. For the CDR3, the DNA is TGTGCCAGCAGCTCCCGTTTAGCGGGCCTAACCACAGATACGCAGTATTTT.

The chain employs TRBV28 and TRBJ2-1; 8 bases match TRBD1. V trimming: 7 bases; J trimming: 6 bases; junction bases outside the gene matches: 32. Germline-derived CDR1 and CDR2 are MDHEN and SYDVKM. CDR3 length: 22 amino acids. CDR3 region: CASTLLGTGSEELSGWVNEQFF. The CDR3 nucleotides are TGTGCCAGCACCCTACTAGGGACAGGAAGCGAGGAACTCTCTGGATGGGTCAATGAGCAGTTCTTC.

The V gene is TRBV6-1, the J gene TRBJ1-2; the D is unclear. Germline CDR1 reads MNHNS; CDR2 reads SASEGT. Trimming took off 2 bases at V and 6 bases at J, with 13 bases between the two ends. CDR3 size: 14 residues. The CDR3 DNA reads TGTGCCAGCAGTGAACAGGTCGGCGGGAATGGCTACACCTTC. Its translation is CASSEQVGGNGYTF.

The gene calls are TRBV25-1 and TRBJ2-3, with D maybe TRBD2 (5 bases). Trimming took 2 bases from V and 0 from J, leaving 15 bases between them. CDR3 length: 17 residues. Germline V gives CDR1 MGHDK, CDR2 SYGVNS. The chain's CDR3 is CASSESLWGASTDTQYF. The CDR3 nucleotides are TGTGCCAGCAGTGAAAGCCTTTGGGGAGCTAGCACAGATACGCAGTATTTT.

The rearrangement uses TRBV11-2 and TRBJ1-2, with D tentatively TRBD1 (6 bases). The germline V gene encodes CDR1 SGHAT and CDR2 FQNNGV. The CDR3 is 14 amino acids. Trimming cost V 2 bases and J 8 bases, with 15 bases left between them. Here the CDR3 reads CASSLQGGRKGYTF. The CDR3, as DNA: TGTGCCAGCAGCTTACAAGGGGGACGGAAAGGCTACACCTTC.

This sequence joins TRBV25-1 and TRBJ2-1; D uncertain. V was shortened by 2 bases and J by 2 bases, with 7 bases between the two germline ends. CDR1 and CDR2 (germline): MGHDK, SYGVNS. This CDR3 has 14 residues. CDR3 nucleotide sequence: TGTGCCAGCAGTGAAAGGCGGACCTACAATGAGCAGTTCTTC. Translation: CASSERRTYNEQFF.

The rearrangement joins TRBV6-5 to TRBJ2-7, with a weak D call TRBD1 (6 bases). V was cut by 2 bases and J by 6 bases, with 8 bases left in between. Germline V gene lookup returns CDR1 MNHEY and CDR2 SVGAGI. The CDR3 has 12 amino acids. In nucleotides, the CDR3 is TGTGCCAGCAGTTACCAGGGGATCGAGCAGTACTTC. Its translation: CASSYQGIEQYF.

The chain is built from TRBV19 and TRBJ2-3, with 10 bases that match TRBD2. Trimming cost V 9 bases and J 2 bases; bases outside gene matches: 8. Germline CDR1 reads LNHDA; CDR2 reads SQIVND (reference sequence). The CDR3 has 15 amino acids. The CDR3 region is CASAPTSGDTDTQYF. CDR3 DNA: TGTGCCAGCGCCCCCACTAGCGGGGACACAGATACGCAGTATTTT.

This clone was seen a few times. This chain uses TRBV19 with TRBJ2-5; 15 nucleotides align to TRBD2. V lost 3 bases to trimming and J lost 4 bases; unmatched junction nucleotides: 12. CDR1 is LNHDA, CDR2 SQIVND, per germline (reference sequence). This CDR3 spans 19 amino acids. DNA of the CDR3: TGTGCCAGTAGTATGAGAGGGACTAGCGGGAGGAAGGGAGGAGAGACCCAGTACTTC. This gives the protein CASSMRGTSGRKGGETQYF.

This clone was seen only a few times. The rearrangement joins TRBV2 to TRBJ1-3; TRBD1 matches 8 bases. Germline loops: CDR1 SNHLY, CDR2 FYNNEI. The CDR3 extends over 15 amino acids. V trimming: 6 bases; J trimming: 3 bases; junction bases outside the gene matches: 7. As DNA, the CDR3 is TGTGCCAGCAGCAATACAGGGGGACATGGAAACACCATATATTTT. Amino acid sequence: CASSNTGGHGNTIYF.

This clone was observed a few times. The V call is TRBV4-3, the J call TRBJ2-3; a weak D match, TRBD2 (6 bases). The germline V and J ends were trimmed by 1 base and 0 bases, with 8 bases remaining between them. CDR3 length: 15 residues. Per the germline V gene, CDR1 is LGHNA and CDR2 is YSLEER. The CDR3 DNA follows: TGCGCCAGCAGCCAAGTCCGGGGGAGCACAGATACGCAGTATTTT. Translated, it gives CASSQVRGSTDTQYF.

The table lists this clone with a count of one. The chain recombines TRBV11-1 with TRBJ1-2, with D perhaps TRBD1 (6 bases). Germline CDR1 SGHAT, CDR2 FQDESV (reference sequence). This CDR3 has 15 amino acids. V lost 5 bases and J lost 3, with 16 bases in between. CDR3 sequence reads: CASSPGESPYYGYTF. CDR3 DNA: TGTGCCAGCAGCCCAGGGGAGAGCCCCTACTATGGCTACACCTTC.

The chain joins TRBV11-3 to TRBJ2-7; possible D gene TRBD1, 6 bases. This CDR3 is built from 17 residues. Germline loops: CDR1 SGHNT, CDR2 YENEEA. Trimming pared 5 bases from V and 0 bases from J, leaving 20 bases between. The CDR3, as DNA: TGTGCCAGCAGCCCCGGGACAAGGGGCCTTGGCTCCTACGAGCAGTACTTC. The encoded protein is CASSPGTRGLGSYEQYF.

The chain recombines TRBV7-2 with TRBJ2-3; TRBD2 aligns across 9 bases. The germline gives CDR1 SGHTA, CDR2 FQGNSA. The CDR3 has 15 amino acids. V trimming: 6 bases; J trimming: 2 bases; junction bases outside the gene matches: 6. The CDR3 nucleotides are TGTGCCAGCAGGACGACTAGCGGTGTCACAGATACGCAGTATTTT. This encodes CASRTTSGVTDTQYF.

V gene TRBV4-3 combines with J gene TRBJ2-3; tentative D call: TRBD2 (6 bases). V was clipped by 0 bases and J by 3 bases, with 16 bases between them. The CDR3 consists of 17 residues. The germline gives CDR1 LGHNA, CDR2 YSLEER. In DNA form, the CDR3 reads TGCGCCAGCAGCCAAGATGAGGACGGGAGCGGGACAGATACGCAGTATTTT. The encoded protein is CASSQDEDGSGTDTQYF.

The CDR3 DNA reads TGTGCTAGTGGTCCACTTAAACGGGAGCAGTTCTTC. Translation gives CASGPLKREQFF. This chain connects TRBV12-5 to TRBJ2-1; D not certain. V lost 5 bases and J 10 bases, leaving 12 bases between the germline ends. The V gene's germline CDR1 is LGHNT and CDR2 FRNRAP. The CDR3 sequence is 12 residues long.

CDR3 bases: TGTGCCAGCAGTGAATTGGGACTCCAGACCTACCCCTACGAGCAGTACTTC. Protein: CASSELGLQTYPYEQYF. The chain links TRBV6-1 to TRBJ2-7, with a weak D call TRBD2 (6 bases). From germline, CDR1 is MNHNS and CDR2 SASEGT. This CDR3 is 17 amino acids long. Between the trimmed V and J ends, which lost 2 bases and 2 bases, there was a span of 19 bases.

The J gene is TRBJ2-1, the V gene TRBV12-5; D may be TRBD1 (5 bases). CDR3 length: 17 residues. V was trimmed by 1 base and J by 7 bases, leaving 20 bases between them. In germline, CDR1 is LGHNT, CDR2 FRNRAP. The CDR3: CASGLDGHTPRLNEQFF. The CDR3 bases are TGTGCTAGTGGTTTGGATGGACACACCCCGCGGCTTAATGAGCAGTTCTTC.

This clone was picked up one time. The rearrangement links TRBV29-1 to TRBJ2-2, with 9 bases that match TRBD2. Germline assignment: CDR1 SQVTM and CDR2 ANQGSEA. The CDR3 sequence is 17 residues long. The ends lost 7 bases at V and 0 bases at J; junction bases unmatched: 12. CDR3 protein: CSASGGPGSTNTGELFF. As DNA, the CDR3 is TGCAGCGCGAGCGGGGGGCCAGGTTCTACGAACACCGGGGAGCTGTTTTTT.

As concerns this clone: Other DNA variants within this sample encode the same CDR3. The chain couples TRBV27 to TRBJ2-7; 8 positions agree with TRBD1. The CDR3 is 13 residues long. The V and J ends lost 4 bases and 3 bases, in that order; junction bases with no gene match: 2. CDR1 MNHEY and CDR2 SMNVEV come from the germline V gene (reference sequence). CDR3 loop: CASSWTGSYEQYF. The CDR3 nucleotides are TGTGCCAGCAGTTGGACAGGGAGCTACGAGCAGTACTTC.

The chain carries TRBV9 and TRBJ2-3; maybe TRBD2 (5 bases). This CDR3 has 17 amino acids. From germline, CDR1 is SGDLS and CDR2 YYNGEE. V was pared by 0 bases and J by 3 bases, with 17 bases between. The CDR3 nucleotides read TGTGCCAGCAGCGTAGAATTGGGAGCGAGGGAGACAGATACGCAGTATTTT. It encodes CASSVELGARETDTQYF.